These 8 T cell receptor beta chains were all obtained from the same sample, sequenced in a study of vaccination and CD4 T cells after COVID-19. Sequencing of the DNA from cultured CD4+ T cells was carried out with the Oncomine TCR Beta short-read assay. TCRdb recomputed calls from the PCR reads with MiXCR, one row per CDR3 protein. Here the sample spans more than 13,000 distinct CDR3 sequences, under 40% being singletons. Treatment indicated: approximately 11-day PBMC culture with coronavirus spike peptide pools or control peptides (ViraFEST assay). Their recognized antigens are unknown. Input material: CD4+ T cells from blood, cultured in vitro. The source of these receptors is a human donor who had recovered from COVID-19.

CDR3 sequence: CASSSDTNYGYTF. In nucleotides, the CDR3 is TGTGCCAGTAGTTCGGACACTAACTATGGCTACACCTTC. The chain uses TRBV19 and TRBJ1-2; tentatively, D is TRBD1 (5 bases). The CDR3 has 13 amino acids. Germline V CDR1 and CDR2: LNHDA, SQIVND (reference sequence). Trimming pared 5 bases from V and 0 bases from J, leaving 7 bases between. Together with reference TRBV19 and TRBJ1-2, the CDR3 gives the full variable domain: DGGITQSPKYLFRKEGQNVTLSCEQNLNHDAMYWYRQDPGQGLRLIYYSQIVNDFQKGDIAEGYSVSREKKESFPLTVTSAQKNPTAFYLCASSSDTNYGYTFGSGTRLTVV.

This clonotype was recorded only once. CDR3 DNA: TGTGCCAGCAGCGAGTCAGGGTCATACATTCAGTACTTC. As protein: CASSESGSYIQYF. The chain couples TRBV9 to TRBJ2-4, with a tentative D call TRBD1 (5 bases). This CDR3 comprises 13 residues. CDR1 SGDLS and CDR2 YYNGEE come from the germline V gene. Trimming removed 3 bases from V and 8 bases from J, with 12 bases in between. Complete variable domain (other parts from reference TRBV9 and TRBJ2-4): DSGVTQTPKHLITATGQRVTLRCSPRSGDLSVYWYQQSLDQGLQFLIQYYNGEERAKGNILERFSAQQFPDLHSELNLSSLELGDSALYFCASSESGSYIQYFGAGTRLSVL.

This rearrangement joins TRBV10-3 to TRBJ2-7; 11 bases match TRBD2. The CDR3 runs 13 residues. Unmatched junction bases numbered 4, after V lost 7 bases and J lost 5 bases. CDR1 ENHRY and CDR2 SYGVKD come from the germline V gene. The CDR3, as DNA: TGTGCCATCATGGCTAGCGGGGGGAACGAGCAGTACTTC. Translating gives CAIMASGGNEQYF.

This chain joins TRBV6-1 and TRBJ2-7, with 11 bases identical to TRBD2. Trimming cost V 5 bases and J 0 bases; bases outside gene matches: 3. The CDR3 is 15 residues long. Germline V gene lookup returns CDR1 MNHNS and CDR2 SASEGT. As DNA, the CDR3 is TGTGCCAGCAGTCCGGGACTAGCGGACTCCTACGAGCAGTACTTC. Protein product: CASSPGLADSYEQYF.

The chain has TRBV7-9 and TRBJ1-1; possibly TRBD1 for D (5 bases). This CDR3 has 16 residues. The germline V gene encodes CDR1 SEHNR and CDR2 FQNEAQ (reference sequence). Deletions cut 2 bases from V and 2 bases from J, with 15 bases between. The CDR3 reads CASSLSLGVPNTEAFF. CDR3 nucleotide sequence: TGTGCCAGCAGCTTAAGCTTAGGGGTGCCCAACACTGAAGCTTTCTTT.

This chain connects TRBV10-3 to TRBJ1-2; 8 bases are a match to TRBD1. CDR3 length equals 14 residues. Per the germline V gene, CDR1 is ENHRY and CDR2 is SYGVKD. Germline trimming cut 6 bases from V and 4 bases from J; bases unmatched to any gene: 7. The CDR3 DNA is TGTGCCATCAGAAACAGGACAGGGAGCTATGGCTACACCTTC. Its protein product is CAIRNRTGSYGYTF.

J is TRBJ2-5 and V is TRBV2; 9 positions agree with TRBD2. The V gene end was trimmed by 7 bases and the J gene end by 5 bases; junction bases not matched to a gene: 8. The CDR3 is 14 residues long. The germline CDR1 and CDR2 sequences are SNHLY and FYNNEI. The CDR3 DNA is TGTGCCAGCACCGATAGCGGGAGCGGCGAGACCCAGTACTTC. It translates to CASTDSGSGETQYF. Looking up the rest from reference TRBV2 and TRBJ2-5 gives the full variable domain: EPEVTQTPSHQVTQMGQEVILRCVPISNHLYFYWYRQILGQKVEFLVSFYNNEISEKSEIFDDQFSVERPDGSNFTLKIRSTKLEDSAMYFCASTDSGSGETQYFGPGTRLLVL.

This clonotype has only a few counts. The DNA for the CDR3 is TGCGCCAGCAGCTTGCGGGAGGCTGACGAGCAGTACTTC. Translating it yields CASSLREADEQYF. The chain couples TRBV5-1 to TRBJ2-7; 7 bases are a match to TRBD2. V gave up 1 base and J gave up 5 bases; unmatched junction bases: 3. The germline CDR1 and CDR2 sequences are SGHRS and YFSETQ. The CDR3 consists of 13 residues.